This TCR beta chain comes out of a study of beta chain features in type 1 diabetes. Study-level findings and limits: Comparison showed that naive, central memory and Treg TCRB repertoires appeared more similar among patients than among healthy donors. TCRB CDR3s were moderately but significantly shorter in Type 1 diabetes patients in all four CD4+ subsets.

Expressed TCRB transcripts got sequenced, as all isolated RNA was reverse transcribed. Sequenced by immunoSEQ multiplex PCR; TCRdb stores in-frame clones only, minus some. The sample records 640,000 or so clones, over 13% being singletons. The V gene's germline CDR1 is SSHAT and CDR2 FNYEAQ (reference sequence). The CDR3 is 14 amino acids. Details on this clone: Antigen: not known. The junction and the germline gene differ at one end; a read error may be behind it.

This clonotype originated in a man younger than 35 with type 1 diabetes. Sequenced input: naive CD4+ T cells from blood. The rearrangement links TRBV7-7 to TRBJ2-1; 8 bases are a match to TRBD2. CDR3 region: CASSLAGRYNEQFF. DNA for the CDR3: TGTGCTAGCAGCTTAGCGGGGCGTTACAATGAGCAGTTCTTC.